This T cell receptor beta chain was recorded in a study of OX40 agonist ivuxolimab in advanced cancers. TCRdb's table, derived via immunoSEQ multiplex PCR, lists solely in-frame clones and lacks some. This sample yields some 31,000 clones, of which approximately 90% are seen a single time; just under 9.5% belongs to the top ten. Blood sampling took place at baseline, cycle 4 day 1, and cycle 7 day 1. Sequencing used CD4+ or CD8+ T cells sorted from blood, obtained in a trial of the OX40 agonist ivuxolimab. The clonotype originates from an adult with an advanced solid tumor such as melanoma, head and neck, liver or kidney cancer.

CDR3 in DNA: TGTGCCAGCAGTCCCCGGGGGTATGTTGATGGCTACACCTTC. As protein: CASSPRGYVDGYTF. The chain combines TRBV6-5 with TRBJ1-2; weak D call: TRBD1 (5 bases). Germline-derived CDR1 and CDR2 are MNHEY and SVGAGI. With 5 bases removed from V and 6 bases from J, the gap between germline ends came to 16 bases. CDR3 size: 14 residues.